The clone carrying this TCR beta chain came up many times. No antigen is known for it. These data are taken from a study of T cells after yellow fever vaccination. Study context: Preparation used SMART-Seq v4 Ultra Low Input for the low-cell-number fractions. Study-wide results and caveats: Peaking on day 5 versus 15, the secondary response was faster but weaker.

Trimming took 4 bases from V and 2 from J, leaving 7 bases between them. The CDR3 is made up of 12 amino acids. Germline V gives CDR1 SQVTM, CDR2 ANQGSEA. For TCR, cDNA came from 5'RACE template switching, which added a universal primer site and UMIs. One entry per CDR3 protein results from TCRdb running MiXCR on the 5' RACE reads. Among about 360,000 distinct CDR3 sequences listed, approximately 5.7% were seen once. V usage is TRBV29-1 and J usage is TRBJ2-3; no definite D call. The starting material was PBMCs, obtained 5 days after the yellow fever booster vaccination. This receptor was identified in a young man who received the YFV17D yellow fever vaccine. CDR3 amino acids: CSVVANTDTQYF. Here the CDR3 DNA reads TGCAGCGTTGTAGCCAACACAGATACGCAGTATTTT.